The 30 T cell receptor beta chains in this list originate from one sample, sequenced in a study of beta chain features in type 1 diabetes. Expressed TCRB transcripts were sequenced after all isolated RNA was converted to cDNA. Measured with immunoSEQ multiplex PCR; TCRdb has only the in-frame clones, and not every one. Of 970,000 or so clones in the sample, under 20% were seen once. The specimen was naive CD4+ T cells from blood. These receptors were collected from a woman between 18 and 30 years old in good health.

The chain joins TRBV19 to TRBJ1-5, with 9 bases matching TRBD1. Looked up from germline, CDR1 is LNHDA and CDR2 is SQIVND (reference sequence). The trim removed 4 bases at V and 1 base at J, leaving 8 bases unmatched. The CDR3 has 17 amino acids. The CDR3 protein is CASSNGGQGRSNQPQHF. The CDR3 nucleotides are TGTGCCAGTAGTAACGGTGGACAGGGGCGAAGCAATCAGCCCCAGCATTTT.

A few counts support this clone. The rearrangement uses TRBV19 and TRBJ2-1; 9 bases are shared with TRBD1. The CDR3 is 14 residues long. Germline lookup yields CDR1 LNHDA and CDR2 SQIVND (reference sequence). Trimming cost V 6 bases and J 7 bases; bases outside gene matches: 7. The CDR3 spells CASSTGQGLNEQFF. The CDR3 region has the DNA TGTGCCAGTAGCACGGGACAGGGTTTGAATGAGCAGTTCTTC. The whole variable domain, remainder taken from reference TRBV19 and TRBJ2-1, is DGGITQSPKYLFRKEGQNVTLSCEQNLNHDAMYWYRQDPGQGLRLIYYSQIVNDFQKGDIAEGYSVSREKKESFPLTVTSAQKNPTAFYLCASSTGQGLNEQFFGPGTRLTVL.

The chain recombines TRBV29-1 with TRBJ2-1, with TRBD2 matching 16 bases. Trimming cost V 3 bases and J 0 bases; bases outside gene matches: 17. Germline V lookup: CDR1 SQVTM, CDR2 ANQGSEA. The CDR3 consists of 22 residues. The CDR3 here is CSVDIGTSGRAFRGPSYNEQFF. CDR3 nucleotides: TGCAGCGTTGATATAGGGACTAGCGGGAGGGCCTTTAGGGGTCCCTCCTACAATGAGCAGTTCTTC.

The chain couples TRBV7-6 to TRBJ1-4; maybe TRBD1 (5 bases). The germline V gene encodes CDR1 SGHVS and CDR2 FNYEAQ. Trimming removed 1 base at V and 3 bases at J, with 12 bases between. This CDR3 has 16 residues. CDR3 sequence reads: CASSLGRRGPNEKLFF. The CDR3 DNA follows: TGTGCCAGCAGCTTAGGGAGGAGGGGCCCTAATGAAAAACTGTTTTTT.

The V call is TRBV7-2, the J call TRBJ2-7; the D is unclear. Trimming took 4 bases from V and 1 from J, leaving 14 bases between them. This CDR3 is 15 amino acids long. Germline CDR1 SGHTA, CDR2 FQGNSA. The CDR3 DNA reads TGTGCCAGCAGCTCCTACTTGGGTTTTTCCTACGAGCAGTACTTC. Protein sequence: CASSSYLGFSYEQYF.

The chain has TRBV6-5 and TRBJ1-2, with 7 bases identical to TRBD1. CDR1 and CDR2 from the germline V gene are MNHEY and SVGAGI. This CDR3 is built from 13 residues. The V segment lost 6 bases and the J segment 5 bases; nucleotides outside the gene matches: 6. The DNA for the CDR3 is TGTGCCAGCAGCCAAGACAGGGTTTATGGCTACACCTTC. Translation gives CASSQDRVYGYTF.

V and J are TRBV4-3 and TRBJ2-3; D remains unclear. Germline lookup yields CDR1 LGHNA and CDR2 YSLEER. The V end lost 1 base, the J end lost 4 bases, and 12 bases lay between the germline ends. The CDR3 consists of 15 residues. The chain's CDR3 is CASSQVGEASDTQYF. The CDR3 DNA follows: TGCGCCAGCAGCCAAGTCGGAGAGGCATCAGATACGCAGTATTTT.

This clone was seen once. The chain has TRBV19 and TRBJ2-1; a possible D gene is TRBD2 (6 bases). In germline, CDR1 is LNHDA, CDR2 SQIVND (reference sequence). The V end was cut by 4 bases, the J end by 4 bases, with 20 bases between. The CDR3 covers 17 residues. The DNA of the CDR3 is TGTGCCAGTAGTACGTGGTTGGGACTCGAGAAGTACAATGAGCAGTTCTTC. Translated: CASSTWLGLEKYNEQFF.

The chain links TRBV6-1 to TRBJ2-3, with D perhaps TRBD2 (5 bases). Germline CDR1 is MNHNS and CDR2 is SASEGT. V was trimmed by 1 base and J by 6 bases, leaving 5 bases between them. The CDR3 runs 12 residues. In DNA, the CDR3 is TGTGCCAGCAGTGAAGTAGCGGATACGCAGTATTTT. Its protein is CASSEVADTQYF.

This clone was detected a few times. The chain couples TRBV10-3 to TRBJ2-3; 9 bases agree with TRBD2. The CDR3 extends over 14 amino acids. CDR1 and CDR2 (germline): ENHRY, SYGVKD. V was clipped by 10 bases and J by 4 bases; unmatched bases: 9. DNA of the CDR3: TGTGCCACACCGTACGGCGGGAGGGCAGATACGCAGTATTTT. This codes for CATPYGGRADTQYF.

This clone was seen a few times. The chain uses TRBV7-2 and TRBJ2-7; 7 nucleotides align to TRBD2. J was trimmed by 4 bases and V by 1 base; bases with no gene match: 10. The germline CDR1 and CDR2 sequences are SGHTA and FQGNSA. CDR3 size: 16 residues. CDR3 in DNA: TGTGCCAGCAGCTTAGTTGGGGGGAGGGCCGATTACGAGCAGTACTTC. It encodes CASSLVGGRADYEQYF.

With respect to this clone: An end of the junction differs from the germline gene, which may be a read error. The chain combines TRBV7-7 with TRBJ1-5; D perhaps matches TRBD1 (5 bases). Germline V lookup: CDR1 SSHAT, CDR2 FNYEAQ (reference sequence). This CDR3 comprises 13 residues. DNA of the CDR3: TGTGCTAGCAGCCTTGAAAGGGGTGGGCCCCAGCATTTT. Encoded protein: CASSLERGGPQHF.

This clone has more than one count but fewer than ten. The chain joins TRBV16 to TRBJ2-6, with D uncertain. This CDR3 has 16 amino acids. Deletions cut 2 bases from V and 3 bases from J, with 11 bases between. CDR1 and CDR2 from the germline V gene are KGHSY and FQNENV. The DNA for the CDR3 is TGTGCCAGCAGCCAACCCCTAATGGGTGGGGCCAACGTCCTGACTTTC. Its protein product is CASSQPLMGGANVLTF.

This clone was detected a few times. The V and J genes are TRBV27 and TRBJ2-1; the match to TRBD2 covers 7 bases. Trimming at V came to 1 base and at J to 7 bases, leaving 10 bases not matched to a gene. The CDR3 loop spans 16 amino acids. Germline CDR1 reads MNHEY; CDR2 reads SMNVEV (reference sequence). CDR3 sequence (DNA): TGTGCCAGCAGTTTATGGGGGGGACCCACCCCTAATGAGCAGTTCTTC. Residues: CASSLWGGPTPNEQFF.

CDR3 sequence: CASSQFTGTGKNIQYF. CDR3 in DNA: TGTGCCAGTAGTCAATTCACCGGGACAGGGAAAAACATTCAGTACTTC. The rearrangement uses TRBV19 and TRBJ2-4; the match to TRBD1 covers 9 bases. V dropped 5 bases and J dropped 4; count of bases not matched to a gene: 9. The length of the CDR3 is 16 residues. Germline CDR1 reads LNHDA; CDR2 reads SQIVND (reference sequence). Filled out from reference TRBV19 and TRBJ2-4, the complete variable domain reads DGGITQSPKYLFRKEGQNVTLSCEQNLNHDAMYWYRQDPGQGLRLIYYSQIVNDFQKGDIAEGYSVSREKKESFPLTVTSAQKNPTAFYLCASSQFTGTGKNIQYFGAGTRLSVL.

This chain connects TRBV19 to TRBJ1-5, with D possibly TRBD1 on 5 matching bases. CDR1 is LNHDA and CDR2 is SQIVND in the germline V gene (reference sequence). This CDR3 region has 14 residues. V was trimmed by 10 bases and J by 7 bases, leaving 20 bases between them. The DNA for the CDR3 is TGTGCCATCCGCCCCGCGGGGGTGGGGCAGCCCCAGCATTTT. It is translated as CAIRPAGVGQPQHF.

This rearrangement joins TRBV28 to TRBJ1-2; D is unclear. Germline CDR1 and CDR2: MDHEN and SYDVKM. The CDR3 has 13 residues. V lost 1 base to trimming and J lost 8 bases, with 11 bases between them. CDR3 coding DNA: TGTGCCAGCAGTTTATCGACGGCACTGGGCTACACCTTC. Translation gives CASSLSTALGYTF.

This clone turned up a few times. The V call is TRBV4-3, the J call TRBJ2-1, with 8 bases that match TRBD2. This CDR3 has 14 amino acids. Per the germline V gene, CDR1 is LGHNA and CDR2 is YSLEER. With 3 bases clipped from V and 6 bases from J, the junction kept 4 bases outside the gene matches. The CDR3 nucleotides are TGCGCCAGCAGCCACGCGGGAGGCATCAATGAGCAGTTCTTC. It is translated as CASSHAGGINEQFF.

This clone has only a few counts. The V and J genes are TRBV6-5 and TRBJ2-3, with a tentative D call TRBD2 (6 bases). In germline, CDR1 is MNHEY, CDR2 SVGAGI. V lost 8 bases and J 10 bases, leaving 25 bases between the germline ends. The CDR3 is 15 residues long. As DNA, the CDR3 is TGTGCCAGCGAAGACCGGGACTTCGCAGTGGGGCCGCAGTATTTT. Protein sequence: CASEDRDFAVGPQYF.

The chain employs TRBV6-5 and TRBJ2-7, with 11 bases fitting TRBD2. Per germline, CDR1 MNHEY and CDR2 SVGAGI. The CDR3 has 15 amino acids. Losses at the gene ends were 6 bases for V and 4 bases for J; bases not matched to a gene: 8. CDR3 sequence reads: CASRIRLAGSYEQYF. The CDR3 DNA reads TGTGCCAGCAGGATTAGACTAGCGGGAAGTTACGAGCAGTACTTC.

This clone was seen a few times. The chain couples TRBV5-6 to TRBJ2-7; D unresolved. The CDR3 runs to 15 residues. Germline CDR1 SGHDT, CDR2 YYEEEE. V dropped 0 bases and J dropped 0 bases, with 10 bases sitting between them. Written as DNA, the CDR3 is TGTGCCAGCAGCTTGGTCGAGGTAGGCTCCTACGAGCAGTACTTC. Residues: CASSLVEVGSYEQYF.

This clone occurred a few times. The V and J genes are TRBV27 and TRBJ1-1; the D is unclear. There are 13 residues in the CDR3. Germline V CDR1 and CDR2: MNHEY, SMNVEV (reference sequence). V was trimmed by 3 bases and J by 8 bases, leaving 13 bases between them. This CDR3 is CASSFSQRNEAFF. The CDR3 nucleotides read TGTGCCAGCAGTTTTTCACAGAGAAACGAAGCTTTCTTT.

The table lists this clone with many counts. The J gene is TRBJ1-1, the V gene TRBV4-2, with 9 bases lining up with TRBD1. V lost 1 base, J lost 3 bases, and 6 bases stayed unmatched. Germline CDR1 and CDR2: LGHNA and YNFKEQ. CDR3 size: 16 residues. The CDR3 coding sequence is TGTGCCAGCAGCCAAGCGCTGGGACAGGGAGACACTGAAGCTTTCTTT. It specifies CASSQALGQGDTEAFF.

Concerning this clone itself: One end of the junction fails to match germline, which may point to a read error. This chain links TRBV18 with TRBJ2-6, with a possible D match to TRBD1 (5 bases). The CDR3 runs 14 residues. Germline V lookup: CDR1 KGHSH, CDR2 LQKENI. For the CDR3, the DNA is TGTGCCAGCTCACCGACGGAAGGGGCCAACGTCCGGACTTTC. As protein: CASSPTEGANVRTF. Looking up the rest from reference TRBV18 and TRBJ2-6 gives the full variable domain: NAGVMQNPRHLVRRRGQEARLRCSPMKGHSHVYWYRQLPEEGLKFMVYLQKENIIDESGMPKERFSAEFPKEGPSILRIQQVVRGDSAAYFCASSPTEGANVRTFGAGSRLTVL.

The rearrangement links TRBV7-2 to TRBJ2-1; 8 bases map to TRBD1. Losses at the gene ends were 5 bases for V and 0 bases for J; bases not matched to a gene: 6. Germline V gene data show CDR1 as SGHTA and CDR2 as FQGNSA. This CDR3 has 16 amino acids. The CDR3 protein is CASSPEDRVSYNEQFF. Written as DNA, the CDR3 is TGTGCCAGCAGCCCGGAGGACAGGGTCTCCTACAATGAGCAGTTCTTC.

This chain joins TRBV2 and TRBJ2-2, with unresolved D. CDR1 SNHLY and CDR2 FYNNEI come from the germline V gene. This CDR3 spans 15 amino acids. Trimming left V 1 base short and J 3 bases short, with 9 bases between. As DNA, the CDR3 is TGTGCCAGCAGTGAAGGTTACACCTACACCGGGGAGCTGTTTTTT. Translated, it gives CASSEGYTYTGELFF. Based on the CDR3 plus reference TRBV2 and TRBJ2-2, the full variable domain is EPEVTQTPSHQVTQMGQEVILRCVPISNHLYFYWYRQILGQKVEFLVSFYNNEISEKSEIFDDQFSVERPDGSNFTLKIRSTKLEDSAMYFCASSEGYTYTGELFFGEGSRLTVL.

V usage is TRBV4-3 and J usage is TRBJ2-7; 7 nucleotides agree with TRBD2. CDR1 LGHNA and CDR2 YSLEER come from the germline V gene. V trimming: 4 bases; J trimming: 7 bases; junction bases outside the gene matches: 16. The CDR3 is made up of 16 amino acids. CDR3 sequence reads: CASSRAGGSGVGEQYF. The CDR3, as DNA: TGCGCCAGCAGCCGAGCCGGCGGGAGCGGGGTAGGGGAGCAGTACTTC.

This clone has only one observation. The J gene is TRBJ1-1, the V gene TRBV6-5; 7 bases match TRBD1. This CDR3 has 13 amino acids. Unmatched junction bases numbered 10, after V lost 5 bases and J lost 10 bases. The germline CDR1 and CDR2 sequences are MNHEY and SVGAGI. CDR3 in DNA: TGTGCCAGCAGTGGCGGGACAGCCGGGGGAGCTTTCTTT. The encoded protein is CASSGGTAGGAFF.

This clone turned up a few times. This chain links TRBV7-9 with TRBJ2-7, with 9 bases that match TRBD2. Germline CDR1 is SEHNR and CDR2 is FQNEAQ (reference sequence). The CDR3 length is 13 residues. V gave up 5 bases and J gave up 6 bases; unmatched junction bases: 5. DNA of the CDR3: TGTGCCAGCAGCGAGCTAGCGGGACGCGAGCAGTACTTC. Translation: CASSELAGREQYF.

The sample holds a few counts of this clone. The genes are TRBV7-2 and TRBJ2-2; D is uncertain. CDR1 is SGHTA, CDR2 FQGNSA, per germline. Trimming pared 1 base from V and 6 bases from J, leaving 6 bases between. CDR3 length equals 13 residues. The CDR3 loop is CASSLVGSGELFF. In DNA, the CDR3 is TGTGCCAGCAGCTTAGTCGGGTCCGGGGAGCTGTTTTTT.